The 23 T cell receptor beta chains given below trace back to one sample, sequenced in a study of response to subunit inactivated influenza vaccine. TCRdb ran MiXCR on the RT-PCR reads and lists one entry per CDR3 protein. Of some 500,000 distinct CDR3 sequences in the sample, 15% to 20% were seen once. The sequencing used CD4+ T cells sorted from PBMCs, collected around 25 months after vaccination. The receptors come from a man between 50 and 75 years old who received an inactivated influenza vaccine.

The sample holds many counts of this clonotype. This chain joins TRBV11-2 and TRBJ1-2, with D tentatively TRBD1 (5 bases). In germline, CDR1 is SGHAT, CDR2 FQNNGV. Deletions cut 1 base from V and 3 bases from J, with 9 bases between. This CDR3 has 14 residues. CDR3: CASSLVGTDYGYTF. CDR3 sequence (DNA): TGTGCCAGCAGCTTAGTAGGGACTGACTATGGCTACACCTTC. The full variable domain, its missing parts supplied by reference TRBV11-2 and TRBJ1-2, is EAGVAQSPRYKIIEKRQSVAFWCNPISGHATLYWYQQILGQGPKLLIQFQNNGVVDDSQLPKDRFSAERLKGVDSTLKIQPAKLEDSAVYLCASSLVGTDYGYTFGSGTRLTVV.

CDR3 nucleotide sequence: TGCGCCAGCAGCTCAGGCCAGGTTACTCCAAATGAGCAGTTCTTC. Its protein is CASSSGQVTPNEQFF. The V call is TRBV5-1, the J call TRBJ2-1; no firm D call. The germline V gene encodes CDR1 SGHRS and CDR2 YFSETQ. This CDR3 contains 15 residues. Trimming shortened V by 3 bases and J by 7 bases, and 17 bases separated the two germline ends.

This clonotype was seen ten or more times. V usage is TRBV12-3 or TRBV12-4 and J usage is TRBJ2-3; 11 bases line up with TRBD2. The J segment lost 6 bases and the V segment lost 4 bases, leaving 3 bases of the junction unmatched. The CDR3 runs 14 residues. In DNA form, the CDR3 reads TGTGCCAGCAGTTATAGCGGGGGGGCGGATACGCAGTATTTT. Translated: CASSYSGGADTQYF.

This clonotype was detected a few times. This rearrangement joins TRBV7-2 to TRBJ2-7, with D perhaps TRBD2 (5 bases). Trimming pared 6 bases from V and 0 bases from J, leaving 12 bases between. The CDR3 is made up of 14 amino acids. Germline values: CDR1 SGHTA, CDR2 FQGNSA. The CDR3: CASSGTRSSYEQYF. CDR3 in DNA: TGTGCCAGCAGTGGTACTAGAAGCTCCTACGAGCAGTACTTC.

This clonotype turned up a few times. In DNA form, the CDR3 reads TGTGCCAGCAGCCTTATCGGGGGAGCCAAAAACATTCAGTACTTC. Translated: CASSLIGGAKNIQYF. This chain connects TRBV7-9 to TRBJ2-4, with a tentative D call TRBD2 (6 bases). V lost 5 bases and J 0 bases, leaving 11 bases between the germline ends. The CDR3 is 15 amino acids. CDR1 is SEHNR and CDR2 is FQNEAQ in the germline V gene (reference sequence).

This clonotype was detected once. The chain combines TRBV5-1 with TRBJ1-4; D is unresolved. Trimming pared 1 base from V and 0 bases from J, leaving 13 bases between. Germline V gene data show CDR1 as SGHRS and CDR2 as YFSETQ. CDR3 length: 17 amino acids. The CDR3 DNA reads as TGCGCCAGCAGCTTGAACGCTTTGGGAGCAACTAATGAAAAACTGTTTTTT. Translating gives CASSLNALGATNEKLFF.

This chain uses TRBV6-1 with TRBJ1-1, with D possibly TRBD1 on 5 matching bases. This CDR3 has 16 residues. The germline gives CDR1 MNHNS, CDR2 SASEGT. V lost 7 bases, J lost 5 bases, and 23 bases lay in between. For the CDR3, the DNA is TGTGCCAGCAAGAGCGGGACGGGCTTCTTGGGTACTGAAGCTTTCTTT. Its protein product is CASKSGTGFLGTEAFF.

This clonotype has at least ten counts. The chain links TRBV6-6 to TRBJ2-7; D unresolved. The V end lost 6 bases, the J end lost 1 base, and 10 bases lay between the germline ends. The CDR3 runs to 13 residues. Germline CDR1 reads MNHNY; CDR2 reads SVGAGI (reference sequence). CDR3 protein: CASSIGWSYEQYF. The CDR3 DNA follows: TGTGCCAGCAGCATAGGGTGGTCCTACGAGCAGTACTTC.

This clonotype was seen more than once but under ten times. V is TRBV3-1 and J is TRBJ2-5; D gene unclear. V was trimmed by 3 bases and J by 2 bases, leaving 13 bases between them. The length of the CDR3 is 15 residues. Germline V gene data show CDR1 as LGHDT and CDR2 as YNNKEL (reference sequence). This CDR3 reads CASSHNNGQQETQYF. CDR3 coding DNA: TGTGCCAGCAGCCACAATAACGGTCAGCAAGAGACCCAGTACTTC.

The table lists this clonotype with a few counts. The V and J genes are TRBV25-1 and TRBJ2-1, with TRBD1 matching over 10 bases. The CDR3 has 14 amino acids. CDR1 is MGHDK and CDR2 is SYGVNS in the germline V gene. The V gene end was trimmed by 7 bases and the J gene end by 3 bases; junction bases not matched to a gene: 3. The CDR3 nucleotides are TGTGCCAGCAATGGACAGGGGGTCTACAATGAGCAGTTCTTC. Its protein is CASNGQGVYNEQFF.

This clonotype came up many times. The V and J genes are TRBV28 and TRBJ2-5; D unclear. Trimming removed 7 bases from V and 2 bases from J, with 17 bases in between. Germline loops: CDR1 MDHEN, CDR2 SYDVKM. The CDR3 spans 15 residues. The CDR3 bases are TGTGCCAGCACTACCCGGGCTTCCTTTCAAGAGACCCAGTACTTC. Translated: CASTTRASFQETQYF. Using reference TRBV28 and TRBJ2-5 for the parts outside the CDR3, the full variable domain is DVKVTQSSRYLVKRTGEKVFLECVQDMDHENMFWYRQDPGLGLRLIYFSYDVKMKEKGDIPEGYSVSREKKERFSLILESASTNQTSMYLCASTTRASFQETQYFGPGTRLLVL.

This clonotype has just a few counts. J is TRBJ1-1 and V is TRBV11-2, with 7 nucleotides matching TRBD1. CDR1 and CDR2 from the germline V gene are SGHAT and FQNNGV. J lost 0 bases, V lost 4 bases, and 5 bases had no gene match. The CDR3 has 15 residues. The CDR3 reads CASSSYRGMNTEAFF. The DNA of the CDR3 is TGTGCCAGCAGCTCATACAGGGGTATGAACACTGAAGCTTTCTTT.

The CDR3 DNA reads as TGTGCCAGCAGCTTAGCGGTTCGTCTAGCGCTGAGCTCCTACGAGCAGTACTTC. Its protein product is CASSLAVRLALSSYEQYF. This sequence joins TRBV7-6 and TRBJ2-7; D is perhaps TRBD2 (6 bases). This CDR3 comprises 18 residues. V lost 0 bases and J 0 bases, leaving 18 bases between the germline ends. CDR1 SGHVS and CDR2 FNYEAQ come from the germline V gene. The variable domain in full, completed from reference TRBV7-6 and TRBJ2-7, reads GAGVSQSPRYKVTKRGQDVALRCDPISGHVSLYWYRQALGQGPEFLTYFNYEAQQDKSGLPNDRFSAERPEGSISTLTIQRTEQRDSAMYRCASSLAVRLALSSYEQYFGPGTRLTVT.

The chain joins TRBV5-1 to TRBJ2-6; no clear D gene. In germline, CDR1 is SGHRS, CDR2 YFSETQ. Trimming left V 1 base short and J 5 bases short, with 10 bases between. The CDR3 is 15 residues long. The CDR3 loop reads CASSLSSSWANVLTF. In DNA, the CDR3 is TGCGCCAGCAGCTTGAGTAGTTCATGGGCCAACGTCCTGACTTTC.

V gene TRBV4-1 combines with J gene TRBJ2-5; D is uncertain. Germline V lookup: CDR1 MGHRA, CDR2 YSYEKL. V was trimmed by 2 bases and J by 2 bases, leaving 9 bases between them. The CDR3 covers 14 residues. CDR3 residues: CASSQIHGQETQYF. In DNA, the CDR3 is TGCGCCAGCAGCCAAATTCACGGTCAAGAGACCCAGTACTTC.

V usage is TRBV7-6 and J usage is TRBJ1-4; the D is unclear. V lost 2 bases to trimming and J lost 2 bases, with 12 bases between them. This CDR3 comprises 16 residues. Germline V gene sequence: CDR1 SGHVS, CDR2 FNYEAQ. In DNA form, the CDR3 reads TGTGCCAGCAGCTTAAGGCCGGCACAGACTAATGAAAAACTGTTTTTT. Amino acid sequence: CASSLRPAQTNEKLFF.

The J gene is TRBJ1-2, the V gene TRBV20-1; the D gene is possibly TRBD1 (6 bases). This CDR3 region has 12 residues. V dropped 1 base and J dropped 7 bases, with 10 bases sitting between them. Germline V CDR1 and CDR2: DFQATT, SNEGSKA (reference sequence). This CDR3 is CSARAPGVGYTF. CDR3 coding DNA: TGCAGTGCTAGAGCTCCAGGGGTTGGCTACACCTTC.

The gene calls are TRBV29-1 and TRBJ2-7; D possibly corresponds to TRBD1 (5 bases). The CDR3 totals 14 residues. Trimming left V 4 bases short and J 3 bases short, with 16 bases between. Germline values: CDR1 SQVTM, CDR2 ANQGSEA. CDR3 sequence: CSVALSRDSYEQYF. CDR3 nucleotide sequence: TGCAGCGTTGCTCTCTCCCGAGACAGCTACGAGCAGTACTTC.

V and J are TRBV29-1 and TRBJ2-3, with 7 bases lining up with TRBD2. CDR3 size: 13 residues. The germline gives CDR1 SQVTM, CDR2 ANQGSEA. Germline trimming cut 6 bases from V and 2 bases from J; bases unmatched to any gene: 5. The CDR3 DNA is TGCAGCGTACGAGGGACTAACACAGATACGCAGTATTTT. Translating gives CSVRGTNTDTQYF.

This clonotype occurred many times. The V call is TRBV7-3, the J call TRBJ2-7; D ambiguous. Germline-derived CDR1 and CDR2 are SGHTA and FQGTGA. V dropped 0 bases and J dropped 1 base, with 13 bases sitting between them. CDR3 size: 16 residues. The CDR3 sequence is CASSLTPELLSYEQYF. CDR3 nucleotides: TGTGCCAGCAGCTTAACGCCAGAACTTTTATCCTACGAGCAGTACTTC.

This clonotype was found a few times. This chain joins TRBV11-2 and TRBJ1-4; D might be TRBD1 (6 bases). CDR3 length equals 14 residues. Per germline, CDR1 SGHAT and CDR2 FQNNGV. V shed 6 bases and J shed 0 bases, with 8 bases lying between them. The DNA of the CDR3 is TGTGCCAGCAGAAGGGGGACAACTAATGAAAAACTGTTTTTT. Translated, it gives CASRRGTTNEKLFF.

This clonotype occurred a few times. This chain connects TRBV10-3 to TRBJ2-2, with 11 bases that match TRBD2. Germline CDR1 reads ENHRY; CDR2 reads SYGVKD. The CDR3 length is 16 residues. Unmatched junction bases numbered 6, after V lost 5 bases and J lost 4 bases. The CDR3 sequence is CAISRVAGGPTGELFF. The CDR3 nucleotides are TGTGCCATCAGTCGCGTAGCGGGAGGGCCCACCGGGGAGCTGTTTTTT.

The chain joins TRBV6-1 to TRBJ1-6; TRBD1 is a possible D gene (5 bases). V gave up 0 bases and J gave up 9 bases, with 15 bases separating them. Per the germline V gene, CDR1 is MNHNS and CDR2 is SASEGT. CDR3 length equals 16 residues. CDR3 in DNA: TGTGCCAGCAGTGAAGCGCTTTGGGGGATGGGTTCACCCCTCCACTTT. It codes for CASSEALWGMGSPLHF.